The 5 T cell receptor beta chains below were found in one sample sequenced in a study of OX40 agonist ivuxolimab in advanced cancers. Profiled with immunoSEQ multiplex PCR; TCRdb holds only in-frame clones, not every one. The profile shows approximately 26,000 clones, about four fifths of them singletons. The sequences come from CD4+ or CD8+ T cells sorted from blood, collected in a trial of the OX40 agonist ivuxolimab. These receptors all come from an adult with an advanced solid tumor such as melanoma, head and neck, liver or kidney cancer.

The V and J genes are TRBV6-5 and TRBJ1-1; perhaps TRBD1 as D (6 bases). V dropped 2 bases and J dropped 3 bases, with 13 bases sitting between them. This CDR3 contains 15 residues. CDR1 and CDR2 (germline): MNHEY, SVGAGI. The CDR3 spells CASSYRGETDTEAFF. The CDR3 DNA follows: TGTGCCAGCAGTTACAGGGGGGAGACTGACACTGAAGCTTTCTTT.

The CDR3: CASEGDTDTQYF. The CDR3, as DNA: TGTGCCAGCGAGGGGGACACAGATACGCAGTATTTT. This rearrangement joins TRBV7-9 to TRBJ2-3; D is perhaps TRBD1 (6 bases). Germline values: CDR1 SEHNR, CDR2 FQNEAQ (reference sequence). The length of the CDR3 is 12 residues. V was shortened by 8 bases and J by 2 bases, with 8 bases between the two germline ends.

Only one count was recorded for this clone. The V and J genes are TRBV19 and TRBJ1-1; 9 nucleotides line up with TRBD1. With 4 bases clipped from V and 7 bases from J, the junction kept 4 bases outside the gene matches. The CDR3 consists of 13 residues. Germline V CDR1 and CDR2: LNHDA, SQIVND (reference sequence). Here the CDR3 DNA reads TGTGCCAGTAGTACCAAGGGACAGGGTGAAGCTTTCTTT. It codes for CASSTKGQGEAFF.

This clone was seen more than once but under ten times. V usage is TRBV6-1 and J usage is TRBJ2-5; 8 bases match TRBD1. CDR3 length: 13 residues. Trimming removed 8 bases from V and 2 bases from J; junction bases left unmatched: 4. Germline values: CDR1 MNHNS, CDR2 SASEGT. The CDR3 DNA is TGTGCCAGCCAGGACAGGGAACAAGAGACCCAGTACTTC. Its protein product is CASQDREQETQYF.

V gene TRBV4-1 combines with J gene TRBJ2-5; 9 positions agree with TRBD1. The CDR3 sequence is 14 residues long. The V and J ends lost 3 bases and 5 bases, in that order; junction bases with no gene match: 4. Germline V CDR1 and CDR2: MGHRA, YSYEKL. CDR3 amino acids: CASSQNRGLETQYF. Here the CDR3 DNA reads TGCGCCAGCAGCCAGAACAGGGGGCTTGAGACCCAGTACTTC.